The sequence of this T cell receptor (beta chain) was determined in a study of OX40 agonist ivuxolimab in advanced cancers. Background on the whole study: Ivuxolimab was a fully human IgG2 agonistic monoclonal antibody targeting the costimulatory receptor OX40 (CD134). Peripheral TCRbeta sequencing aimed to test whether ivuxolimab altered TCR sequence diversity and caused clonal T-cell expansion. Patients were allowed to have had prior anti-PD-1, anti-PD-L1 or anti-CTLA-4 therapy, and 30% to 40% of the dose-escalation patients had been treated with checkpoint inhibitors. Partial responses occurred in three dose-escalation patients, of whom one had hepatocellular carcinoma and two had cutaneous melanoma. The dose-escalation cohort was about 83% male with a mean age of about 60 years, ranging from roughly 23 to 90. The paper reports the monotherapy dose-escalation portion (N of about 54 patients) of the phase I ivuxolimab trial. Intravenous ivuxolimab was administered to patients every 2 weeks at six dose levels: 0.01, 0.1, 0.3, 1.5, 3 and 10 mg/kg. Among the approximately 50 dose-escalation patients, around 20 had hepatocellular carcinoma, around 15 melanoma, 9 renal cell carcinoma and 9 head and neck cancer.

The investigation overall reported the following: Low levels of normalized T-cell clonal expansion were also seen in some nonresponding patients. In the 0.1-3.0 mg/kg groups, partial responders had among the lowest normalized peripheral clonal expansion, particularly in CD8+ T cells. At doses from 0.1 to 3.0 mg/kg, clonal expansion was seen in both CD4+ and CD8+ blood T cells between baseline and week 6. After ivuxolimab, CD8+ T cells had more expanded clones than CD4+ T cells on average. The antigen specificity of the clonally expanded peripheral T cells was not determined.

For sequencing of the TCRbeta CDR3 region, genomic DNA was extracted from the sorted cells. The immunoSEQ Assay was used to sequence the TCRbeta CDR3 regions. TCRdb took this table from immuneACCESS and kept in-frame rearrangements with V and J called. Such tables lack part of the clones; where checked against another copy, unresolved V genes explain under half of the gap, and the rest is unexplained. The sample table shows 15,000 or so clones, and 65% to 80% are seen once. In total, the top ten clones hold less than 35% of the sample. In the case of this clone: Its binding antigen is unknown. No clone much larger than this one lies a single base away; base qualities are absent.

The trial excluded patients who had a history of autoimmune disease or who were on systemic immunosuppression. In every dose cohort, peripheral blood was drawn for TCR sequencing at baseline, cycle 4 day 1, and cycle 7 day 1. Samples came from an open-label, multicenter, first-in-human phase I dose-escalation trial of ivuxolimab. Adults with locally advanced or metastatic melanoma, renal cell, hepatocellular, or head and neck squamous cell carcinoma were enrolled in the trial. Before TCR sequencing, CD4+ and CD8+ T cells were separately sorted from peripheral blood. This specimen consisted of CD4+ or CD8+ T cells sorted from blood, obtained in a trial of the OX40 agonist ivuxolimab. This receptor was obtained from an adult with an advanced solid tumor such as melanoma, head and neck, liver or kidney cancer.

The CDR3 sequence is CAISVGTGYNEQFF. The DNA sequence reads TGTGCCATCAGTGTCGGGACAGGGTACAATGAGCAGTTCTTC. Recombination linked TRBV10-3 to TRBJ2-1, and TRBD1 matches 9 of the central bases. V has 4 bases trimmed and J has 4 bases trimmed; junction bases matching no gene number 2. The germline V gene gives CDR1 as ENHRY and CDR2 as SYGVKD. CDR3 length: 14 amino acids, cysteine to phenylalanine. Of all the DNA, just the CDR3 is kept, 42 bases in frame from base 1.